The 8 T cell receptor beta chains reported below all come from one sample, sequenced in a study of shared clonotypes between healthy human individuals. Positively selected for CCR7, the CD45RO-negative cells used as naive CD8 cells excluded terminally differentiated effector memory CD45RA+ cells. Sequencing was performed with immunoSEQ multiplex PCR; in TCRdb, only in-frame clones are kept and a portion is missing. In the table there are around 620,000 clones, approximately 95% of which are singletons. The sequencing input was naive CD8+ T cells sorted from blood. The receptors were sampled from a woman in her 30s in good health.

The chain couples TRBV28 to TRBJ2-5; 9 bases are a match to TRBD1. CDR1 and CDR2 (germline): MDHEN, SYDVKM. The V and J ends lost 5 bases and 5 bases, in that order; junction bases with no gene match: 6. The CDR3 has 14 amino acids. CDR3 amino acids: CASSPGTGRETQYF. The CDR3 coding sequence is TGTGCCAGCAGTCCGGGGACAGGGAGGGAGACCCAGTACTTC.

The chain has TRBV25-1 and TRBJ2-1, with D uncertain. In germline, CDR1 is MGHDK, CDR2 SYGVNS. Trimming pared 7 bases from V and 7 bases from J, leaving 11 bases between. The CDR3 contains 12 residues. The CDR3 protein is CASTGPVNEQFF. The CDR3 DNA reads TGTGCCAGCACAGGTCCCGTTAATGAGCAGTTCTTC.

V is TRBV13 and J is TRBJ2-5; 8 bases fit TRBD2. V gave up 7 bases and J gave up 3 bases; unmatched junction bases: 7. Looked up from germline, CDR1 is PRHDT and CDR2 is FYEKMQ (reference sequence). This CDR3 is 14 amino acids long. The CDR3 sequence is CASTNGREEETQYF. CDR3 in DNA: TGTGCCAGCACAAACGGGAGGGAAGAAGAGACCCAGTACTTC.

CDR3 in amino acids: CASSEIRGGRAFEQYF. Written as DNA, the CDR3 is TGTGCCAGCAGTGAAATAAGAGGAGGGAGGGCCTTCGAGCAGTACTTC. The chain has TRBV6-1 and TRBJ2-7; the match to TRBD2 covers 7 bases. The CDR3 length is 16 residues. J gave up 6 bases and V 2 bases, and 13 bases lay outside the gene matches. Germline CDR1 and CDR2: MNHNS and SASEGT.

The rearrangement joins TRBV7-9 to TRBJ2-5, with D perhaps matching TRBD2 (6 bases). V shed 5 bases and J shed 11 bases, with 24 bases lying between them. The CDR3 is 15 residues long. Germline V gene data show CDR1 as SEHNR and CDR2 as FQNEAQ (reference sequence). CDR3 protein: CASSPRLGFSGEQYF. CDR3 bases: TGTGCCAGCAGCCCGCGACTAGGATTTAGCGGAGAGCAGTACTTC.

This chain joins TRBV19 and TRBJ1-5; D is unresolved. The CDR3 totals 14 residues. The germline gives CDR1 LNHDA, CDR2 SQIVND (reference sequence). With 10 bases removed from V and 0 bases from J, the gap between germline ends came to 13 bases. CDR3 in amino acids: CAIGDPYSNQPQHF. CDR3 sequence (DNA): TGTGCCATTGGAGACCCTTATAGCAATCAGCCCCAGCATTTT.

The chain couples TRBV7-9 to TRBJ2-5; D unclear. The J call may be mistaken, given a closer DNA end match to TRBJ2-7. Per germline, CDR1 SEHNR and CDR2 FQNEAQ (reference sequence). The CDR3 consists of 13 residues. The chain's CDR3 is CASSVGVVYEQYF. The CDR3 DNA follows: TGTGCCAGCAGCGTAGGAGTTGTCTACGAGCAGTACTTC.

The CDR3 is CASSPQVGQPQHF. CDR3 nucleotide sequence: TGCGCCAGCAGCCCACAGGTCGGTCAGCCCCAGCATTTT. V usage is TRBV4-1 and J usage is TRBJ1-5; TRBD1 might be the D (5 bases). Germline lookup yields CDR1 MGHRA and CDR2 YSYEKL. The CDR3 consists of 13 residues. V was shortened by 4 bases and J by 6 bases, with 10 bases between the two germline ends.